Below are 31 T cell receptor beta chains sequenced from a single sample in a study of T cells after yellow fever vaccination. TCRdb independently ran MiXCR on the 5' RACE reads; one entry per CDR3 protein. The sample includes more than 350,000 distinct CDR3 sequences, more than 9% of them seen just once. The sample was PBMCs, taken on the day of the first yellow fever vaccination. These receptors came from a man aged 18 to 29 who received the YFV17D yellow fever vaccine.

The chain links TRBV20-1 to TRBJ1-1; perhaps TRBD1 as D (5 bases). The germline V gene has CDR1 DFQATT and CDR2 SNEGSKA (reference sequence). Deletions cut 1 base from V and 5 bases from J, with 14 bases between. CDR3 length: 14 residues. CDR3 in amino acids: CSARAGLGWTEAFF. The CDR3 nucleotides read TGCAGTGCTAGAGCGGGACTGGGGTGGACTGAAGCTTTCTTT.

This clonotype has a handful of counts. This sequence joins TRBV13 and TRBJ2-3, with D unclear. Germline CDR1 reads PRHDT; CDR2 reads FYEKMQ (reference sequence). CDR3 length: 13 amino acids. Trimming removed 2 bases from V and 2 bases from J, with 5 bases in between. CDR3 sequence (DNA): TGTGCCAGCAGCTTATTGGCCACAGATACGCAGTATTTT. Its translation is CASSLLATDTQYF.

In this sample, this clonotype turned up a few times. This rearrangement joins TRBV9 to TRBJ2-3, with a possible D match to TRBD1 (5 bases). Germline CDR1 and CDR2: SGDLS and YYNGEE. CDR3 length: 13 residues. V lost 4 bases to trimming and J lost 2 bases, with 8 bases between them. Written as DNA, the CDR3 is TGTGCCAGCAGCAGGGGTAACACAGATACGCAGTATTTT. Amino acids: CASSRGNTDTQYF.

This clonotype was picked up a small number of times. The rearrangement joins TRBV5-6 to TRBJ1-1; a possible D gene is TRBD1 (5 bases). Germline V lookup: CDR1 SGHDT, CDR2 YYEEEE. The length of the CDR3 is 14 residues. Trimming shortened V by 2 bases and J by 3 bases, and 11 bases separated the two germline ends. CDR3: CASSFAGGYTEAFF. The CDR3, as DNA: TGTGCCAGCAGCTTCGCCGGGGGATACACTGAAGCTTTCTTT.

The chain has TRBV20-1 and TRBJ1-1, with 8 bases identical to TRBD1. This CDR3 is 15 amino acids long. J was trimmed by 5 bases and V by 4 bases; bases with no gene match: 12. Germline V gives CDR1 DFQATT, CDR2 SNEGSKA (reference sequence). For the CDR3, the DNA is TGCAGTGCTAAGACCCTACAGGGGGAAATAACTGAAGCTTTCTTT. Protein product: CSAKTLQGEITEAFF.

This clonotype appeared a single time. The junction and the germline gene differ at one end; a read error may be behind it. CDR3 loop: CATSGVNTDTPYF. The DNA for the CDR3 is TGTGCCACCAGTGGAGTTAACACAGATACGCCGTATTTT. This chain joins TRBV24-1 and TRBJ2-3; no firm D call. Per the germline V gene, CDR1 is KGHDR and CDR2 is SFDVKD. This CDR3 spans 13 amino acids.

This clonotype was seen a handful of times. DNA for the CDR3: TGTGCCAGCAGATTTGCTAGCGGGTACGAGCAGTACTTC. Its translation: CASRFASGYEQYF. V gene TRBV27 combines with J gene TRBJ2-7; TRBD2 aligns across 8 bases. The CDR3 sequence is 13 residues long. V lost 6 bases and J lost 4; bases outside the gene matches: 5. CDR1 and CDR2 from the germline V gene are MNHEY and SMNVEV (reference sequence).

This clonotype was counted many times. The chain couples TRBV3-1 to TRBJ1-2; 11 positions match TRBD1. From germline, CDR1 is LGHDT and CDR2 YNNKEL (reference sequence). The CDR3 consists of 13 residues. Trimming at V came to 6 bases and at J to 7 bases, leaving 4 bases not matched to a gene. CDR3 amino acids: CASRRTGGGGYTF. CDR3 coding DNA: TGTGCCAGCAGACGGACAGGGGGCGGTGGCTACACCTTC.

CDR3 DNA: TGCGCCAGCAGCCAGGGAAGGACAGGATCCTACGAGCAGTACTTC. It translates to CASSQGRTGSYEQYF. This chain uses TRBV4-3 with TRBJ2-7; the match to TRBD1 covers 7 bases. The CDR3 length is 15 residues. With V trimmed by 3 bases and J by 1 base, 6 bases remained unmatched. From germline, CDR1 is LGHNA and CDR2 YSLEER.

This clonotype was counted a few times. The rearrangement links TRBV9 to TRBJ2-3, with TRBD1 identical over 8 bases. The CDR3 length is 17 residues. Losses at the gene ends were 3 bases for V and 4 bases for J; bases not matched to a gene: 13. Germline CDR1 SGDLS, CDR2 YYNGEE. CDR3 amino acids: CASSGGPRDRRADTQYF. Written as DNA, the CDR3 is TGTGCCAGCAGCGGGGGACCTCGGGACAGGAGGGCAGATACGCAGTATTTT.

The V and J genes are TRBV7-2 and TRBJ2-3, with 9 bases aligning to TRBD2. J gave up 4 bases and V 6 bases, and 8 bases lay outside the gene matches. Germline V lookup: CDR1 SGHTA, CDR2 FQGNSA. CDR3 length: 15 amino acids. The CDR3 region has the DNA TGTGCCAGCAGAGGGGGGCGGGGGGGCCCAGATACGCAGTATTTT. Protein product: CASRGGRGGPDTQYF. The full variable domain, its missing parts supplied by reference TRBV7-2 and TRBJ2-3, is GAGVSQSPSNKVTEKGKDVELRCDPISGHTALYWYRQSLGQGLEFLIYFQGNSAPDKSGLPSDRFSAERTGGSVSTLTIQRTQQEDSAVYLCASRGGRGGPDTQYFGPGTRLTVL.

This clonotype was counted between two and nine times. This chain connects TRBV16 to TRBJ1-5, with D possibly matching TRBD1 (5 bases). CDR3 size: 13 residues. V lost 7 bases to trimming and J lost 5 bases, with 12 bases between them. Looked up from germline, CDR1 is KGHSY and CDR2 is FQNENV. This CDR3 reads CASTLGVDQPQHF. The CDR3 DNA is TGTGCCAGCACACTAGGGGTCGATCAGCCCCAGCATTTT.

A few counts support this clonotype. The V call is TRBV7-9, the J call TRBJ2-3, with TRBD2 as a possible D gene (6 bases). Germline assignment: CDR1 SEHNR and CDR2 FQNEAQ (reference sequence). CDR3 length: 15 residues. V lost 1 base, J lost 2 bases, and 10 bases lay in between. In DNA form, the CDR3 reads TGTGCCAGCAGCTTAGTGACGGGGGACACAGATACGCAGTATTTT. It is translated as CASSLVTGDTDTQYF.

Many counts were recorded for this clonotype. The rearrangement joins TRBV7-2 to TRBJ1-6, with D unresolved. This CDR3 is 14 amino acids long. Trimming removed 6 bases from V and 9 bases from J, with 15 bases in between. Germline CDR1 and CDR2: SGHTA and FQGNSA. The CDR3 DNA is TGTGCCAGCAGACGGCAGAAGGAGGGTTCACCCCTCCACTTT. Amino acid sequence: CASRRQKEGSPLHF.

The rearrangement links TRBV4-1 to TRBJ2-2; a weak D match, TRBD2 (5 bases). Germline CDR1 MGHRA, CDR2 YSYEKL. The CDR3 consists of 14 residues. V lost 1 base and J 7 bases, leaving 10 bases between the germline ends. This chain's CDR3 is CASSQVGRGGELFF. The CDR3, as DNA: TGCGCCAGCAGCCAAGTAGGACGGGGCGGGGAGCTGTTTTTT.

The chain carries TRBV10-3 and TRBJ2-7; 7 bases map to TRBD1. CDR3 length: 13 residues. Germline-derived CDR1 and CDR2 are ENHRY and SYGVKD. V lost 9 bases to trimming and J lost 1 base; unmatched junction nucleotides: 6. Here the CDR3 DNA reads TGTGCCATAGGTGGGACAGAGTCCTACGAGCAGTACTTC. This encodes CAIGGTESYEQYF.

The rearrangement links TRBV19 to TRBJ2-3, with 9 bases that match TRBD1. The V segment lost 5 bases and the J segment 1 base; nucleotides outside the gene matches: 4. The germline V gene has CDR1 LNHDA and CDR2 SQIVND (reference sequence). The CDR3 runs to 15 residues. CDR3 sequence reads: CASSGTGMGTDTQYF. CDR3 bases: TGTGCCAGTAGTGGGACAGGGATGGGCACAGATACGCAGTATTTT.

The V gene is TRBV20-1, the J gene TRBJ2-3; TRBD2 aligns across 14 bases. This CDR3 is built from 17 residues. V lost 5 bases and J lost 3; bases outside the gene matches: 10. The germline V gene has CDR1 DFQATT and CDR2 SNEGSKA (reference sequence). The CDR3: CSALTSGGARVTDTQYF. The CDR3 coding sequence is TGCAGTGCTTTGACTAGCGGGGGGGCTCGTGTAACAGATACGCAGTATTTT.

This clonotype was counted at least ten times. V and J are TRBV12-3 or TRBV12-4 and TRBJ2-7; D may be TRBD1 or TRBD2 (5 bases each). CDR3 length equals 13 residues. V lost 5 bases to trimming and J lost 6 bases, with 14 bases between them. The CDR3 sequence is CASSHRTPGEQYV. The CDR3 bases are TGTGCCAGCAGTCACAGGACTCCGGGCGAGCAGTACGTC.

The rearrangement links TRBV7-2 to TRBJ2-7, with 7 bases matching TRBD2. This CDR3 is built from 13 residues. The germline CDR1 and CDR2 sequences are SGHTA and FQGNSA. V dropped 5 bases and J dropped 6; count of bases not matched to a gene: 7. Here the CDR3 reads CASSHPGTTEQYV. The CDR3 DNA follows: TGTGCCAGCAGCCATCCCGGGACTACCGAGCAGTACGTC.

The table lists this clonotype with a few counts. The CDR3 sequence: CASSVVSSHTDTQYF. CDR3 in DNA: TGTGCCAGCAGCGTAGTAAGTAGTCACACAGATACGCAGTATTTT. The chain couples TRBV9 to TRBJ2-3; D ambiguous. Per germline, CDR1 SGDLS and CDR2 YYNGEE. V was clipped by 0 bases and J by 2 bases, with 10 bases between them. The CDR3 is made up of 15 amino acids. Complete variable domain (other parts from reference TRBV9 and TRBJ2-3): DSGVTQTPKHLITATGQRVTLRCSPRSGDLSVYWYQQSLDQGLQFLIQYYNGEERAKGNILERFSAQQFPDLHSELNLSSLELGDSALYFCASSVVSSHTDTQYFGPGTRLTVL.

This clonotype was picked up a small number of times. The junction does not match germline at one end; this may be a read error. The chain links TRBV11-2 to TRBJ2-1; D gene unclear. CDR1 and CDR2 from the germline V gene are SGHAT and FQNNGV. This CDR3 region has 10 residues. CDR3: CATSNNEQFF. The CDR3 bases are TGTGCCACCAGCAACAATGAGCAGTTCTTC.

This clonotype was counted only a few times. The chain has TRBV18 and TRBJ2-4, with a possible D match to TRBD2 (5 bases). The germline V gene has CDR1 KGHSH and CDR2 LQKENI. V dropped 6 bases and J dropped 7 bases, with 16 bases sitting between them. The CDR3 consists of 14 residues. The CDR3 nucleotides read TGTGCCAGCTCCCCTATCGCGGGTATGAACATTCAGTACTTC. Translated, it gives CASSPIAGMNIQYF.

There are a few counts of this clonotype. V is TRBV28 and J is TRBJ2-5; D perhaps matches TRBD2 (5 bases). Deletions cut 5 bases from V and 5 bases from J, with 18 bases between. Germline CDR1 and CDR2: MDHEN and SYDVKM. The CDR3 is 15 residues long. CDR3 loop: CASSTRVVNRETQYF. In nucleotides, the CDR3 is TGTGCCAGCAGTACGAGGGTGGTAAATCGGGAGACCCAGTACTTC.

This clonotype was seen a few times. The rearrangement joins TRBV5-4 to TRBJ2-7; a possible D gene is TRBD1 (5 bases). With 2 bases removed from V and 2 bases from J, the gap between germline ends came to 11 bases. The CDR3 is made up of 14 amino acids. Germline CDR1 reads SGHNT; CDR2 reads YYREEE (reference sequence). The DNA for the CDR3 is TGTGCCAGCAGCTTTGACCAGGGCCCCTACGAGCAGTACTTC. The encoded protein is CASSFDQGPYEQYF. Full variable domain (outside the CDR3, taken from reference TRBV5-4 and TRBJ2-7): ETGVTQSPTHLIKTRGQQVTLRCSSQSGHNTVSWYQQALGQGPQFIFQYYREEENGRGNFPPRFSGLQFPNYSSELNVNALELDDSALYLCASSFDQGPYEQYFGPGTRLTVT.

The chain is built from TRBV12-3 or TRBV12-4 and TRBJ1-6; no clear D. Deletions cut 6 bases from V and 7 bases from J, with 13 bases between. The CDR3 sequence is 14 residues long. This chain's CDR3 is CASRPSVENSPLHF. The CDR3 DNA is TGTGCCAGCAGACCCTCCGTAGAAAATTCACCCCTCCACTTT.

This clonotype was seen ten or more times. This rearrangement joins TRBV12-3 or TRBV12-4 to TRBJ1-5; D is unclear. Deletions cut 5 bases from V and 3 bases from J, with 11 bases between. CDR3 length equals 14 residues. As DNA, the CDR3 is TGTGCCAGCAGTCCCGGGATCACCAATCAGCCCCAGCATTTT. Its protein product is CASSPGITNQPQHF.

The chain uses TRBV9 and TRBJ1-2; a weak D match, TRBD1 (5 bases). This CDR3 is built from 13 residues. Trimming cost V 0 bases and J 7 bases, with 10 bases left between them. Germline values: CDR1 SGDLS, CDR2 YYNGEE. The CDR3 coding sequence is TGTGCCAGCAGCGTAGTCGGGGGAGGTGGCTACACCTTC. As protein: CASSVVGGGGYTF.

The chain couples TRBV6-5 to TRBJ1-3; D remains unclear. The germline CDR1 and CDR2 sequences are MNHEY and SVGAGI. V was pared by 8 bases and J by 4 bases, with 9 bases between. The CDR3 runs 12 residues. In DNA, the CDR3 is TGTGCCAGCCGTACGTCAGGAAACACCATATATTTT. This codes for CASRTSGNTIYF.

The chain joins TRBV28 to TRBJ1-2; D not resolved. V was clipped by 6 bases and J by 2 bases, with 16 bases between them. Germline V gene lookup returns CDR1 MDHEN and CDR2 SYDVKM. This CDR3 is 15 amino acids long. Here the CDR3 reads CASRLGSPRNYGYTF. The CDR3 bases are TGTGCCAGCAGGTTGGGAAGTCCCCGGAACTATGGCTACACCTTC.

V is TRBV7-3 and J is TRBJ2-2, with D perhaps TRBD1 (6 bases). The CDR3 sequence is 18 residues long. Trimming removed 3 bases from V and 6 bases from J, with 23 bases in between. CDR1 is SGHTA and CDR2 is FQGTGA in the germline V gene. CDR3: CASSFVTGFPRGAGELFF. CDR3 bases: TGTGCCAGCAGCTTTGTTACAGGTTTTCCCAGGGGCGCCGGGGAGCTGTTTTTT. Using reference TRBV7-3 and TRBJ2-2 for the parts outside the CDR3, the full variable domain is GAGVSQTPSNKVTEKGKYVELRCDPISGHTALYWYRQSLGQGPEFLIYFQGTGAADDSGLPNDRFFAVRPEGSVSTLKIQRTERGDSAVYLCASSFVTGFPRGAGELFFGEGSRLTVL.